Listed here are 20 T cell receptor beta chains from one sample, sequenced in a study of blood T cell repertoires in COVID-19. Libraries were prepared by immunoSEQ multiplex PCR; TCRdb keeps only in-frame clonotypes and omits some of them. The data show around 620,000 clones, 85% to 90% seen once. The sample was peripheral blood. These receptors were taken from a woman younger than 35 with acute or convalescent COVID-19.

The rearrangement links TRBV19 to TRBJ2-7; D may be TRBD1 (5 bases). CDR3 length equals 15 residues. The V end was cut by 3 bases, the J end by 3 bases, with 15 bases between. Germline V gene lookup returns CDR1 LNHDA and CDR2 SQIVND (reference sequence). CDR3 region: CASSIGQGYRYEQYF. As DNA, the CDR3 is TGTGCCAGTAGTATTGGCCAGGGATACCGCTACGAGCAGTACTTC.

The V gene is TRBV24-1, the J gene TRBJ2-3, with TRBD2 matching over 7 bases. CDR3 length equals 14 residues. Germline trimming cut 7 bases from V and 2 bases from J; bases unmatched to any gene: 5. CDR1 KGHDR and CDR2 SFDVKD come from the germline V gene. The CDR3 protein is CATSTSVFTDTQYF. CDR3 coding DNA: TGTGCCACCAGCACTAGCGTCTTCACAGATACGCAGTATTTT.

This chain links TRBV24-1 with TRBJ1-5; 7 nucleotides align to TRBD1. This CDR3 has 18 amino acids. CDR1 and CDR2 from the germline V gene are KGHDR and SFDVKD. Trimming cost V 4 bases and J 0 bases; bases outside gene matches: 11. CDR3 loop: CATSDPSTGAGSNQPQHF. The CDR3 nucleotides are TGTGCCACCAGTGACCCCAGCACAGGGGCCGGTAGCAATCAGCCCCAGCATTTT.

This clone came up once. V usage is TRBV24-1 and J usage is TRBJ2-3, with D possibly being TRBD2 (7 bases). Per the germline V gene, CDR1 is KGHDR and CDR2 is SFDVKD. This CDR3 comprises 17 residues. V lost 3 bases, J lost 2 bases, and 17 bases lay in between. CDR3 loop: CATSDIPGGRDTDTQYF. The CDR3 bases are TGTGCCACCAGTGATATTCCGGGGGGCCGGGACACAGATACGCAGTATTTT.

This chain's CDR3 is CASRTSYRNGGPSTDTQYF. The DNA of the CDR3 is TGTGCCAGCAGAACTTCTTACCGCAACGGGGGGCCCAGCACAGATACGCAGTATTTT. The chain links TRBV27 to TRBJ2-3; a possible D gene is TRBD2 (7 bases). Trimming removed 6 bases from V and 0 bases from J, with 25 bases in between. Germline CDR1 MNHEY, CDR2 SMNVEV (reference sequence). This CDR3 spans 19 amino acids.

The chain carries TRBV9 and TRBJ2-1, with D possibly TRBD2 on 5 matching bases. Deletions cut 2 bases from V and 8 bases from J, with 8 bases between. The germline gives CDR1 SGDLS, CDR2 YYNGEE. The CDR3 runs to 12 residues. CDR3 in amino acids: CASSVSGDEQFF. The CDR3, as DNA: TGTGCCAGCAGCGTTTCCGGGGATGAGCAGTTCTTC.

This chain links TRBV12-5 with TRBJ1-1, with 8 bases that match TRBD1. The germline gives CDR1 LGHNT, CDR2 FRNRAP. The CDR3 covers 15 residues. After removal of 4 bases from V and 7 bases from J, the junction contained 11 bases not matched to a gene. The DNA for the CDR3 is TGTGCTAGTGGTTCCGGACAGGGAGGGTTCGGTGAAGCTTTCTTT. Translating it yields CASGSGQGGFGEAFF.

The genes are TRBV6-5 and TRBJ2-5; D is unclear. With 6 bases removed from V and 5 bases from J, the gap between germline ends came to 10 bases. This CDR3 has 12 amino acids. From germline, CDR1 is MNHEY and CDR2 SVGAGI. DNA of the CDR3: TGTGCCAGCAGCCTTCTCGGGGAGACCCAGTACTTC. Protein sequence: CASSLLGETQYF.

This clone was seen a few times. This chain links TRBV9 with TRBJ1-1, with 8 bases lining up with TRBD1. The CDR3 is made up of 17 amino acids. CDR1 SGDLS and CDR2 YYNGEE come from the germline V gene. The J segment lost 3 bases and the V segment lost 0 bases, leaving 10 bases of the junction unmatched. CDR3 in DNA: TGTGCCAGCAGCGTAGGGTGGACAGGGAGAAGGGACACTGAAGCTTTCTTT. It yields the protein CASSVGWTGRRDTEAFF.

This clone was picked up a small number of times. The rearrangement joins TRBV4-1 to TRBJ1-2; tentative D call: TRBD1 (6 bases). Trimming left V 1 base short and J 3 bases short, with 12 bases between. This CDR3 has 15 amino acids. The V gene's germline CDR1 is MGHRA and CDR2 YSYEKL. In DNA, the CDR3 is TGCGCCAGCAGCCAAGGTACAGGGATAGACTATGGCTACACCTTC. It translates to CASSQGTGIDYGYTF.

This chain joins TRBV6-2 or TRBV6-3 and TRBJ2-2; 8 bases are a match to TRBD1. Germline V gene data show CDR1 as MNHEY and CDR2 as SVGEGT. The CDR3 consists of 16 residues. After removal of 5 bases from V and 0 bases from J, the junction contained 5 bases not matched to a gene. Here the CDR3 reads CASSTRQGPNTGELFF. CDR3 coding DNA: TGTGCCAGCAGTACCCGACAGGGGCCGAACACCGGGGAGCTGTTTTTT.

The chain joins TRBV14 to TRBJ1-2; D may be TRBD1 (5 bases). Germline loops: CDR1 SGHDN, CDR2 FVKESK. V shed 3 bases and J shed 4 bases, with 18 bases lying between them. The CDR3 runs to 16 residues. CDR3 in DNA: TGTGCCAGCAGCCAGGTTCGCGGGGCAGGATCCTATGGCTACACCTTC. Encoded protein: CASSQVRGAGSYGYTF. The full variable domain, completed using reference TRBV14 and TRBJ1-2, is EAGVTQFPSHSVIEKGQTVTLRCDPISGHDNLYWYRRVMGKEIKFLLHFVKESKQDESGMPNNRFLAERTGGTYSTLKVQPAELEDSGVYFCASSQVRGAGSYGYTFGSGTRLTVV.

V is TRBV19 and J is TRBJ2-5; 9 nucleotides agree with TRBD2. J was trimmed by 1 base and V by 5 bases; bases with no gene match: 2. The CDR3 length is 14 residues. CDR1 is LNHDA, CDR2 SQIVND, per germline (reference sequence). CDR3 in DNA: TGTGCCAGTAGTTTGACTAGCGGCCAAGAGACCCAGTACTTC. Encoded protein: CASSLTSGQETQYF. The full variable domain, rest sourced from reference TRBV19 and TRBJ2-5, is DGGITQSPKYLFRKEGQNVTLSCEQNLNHDAMYWYRQDPGQGLRLIYYSQIVNDFQKGDIAEGYSVSREKKESFPLTVTSAQKNPTAFYLCASSLTSGQETQYFGPGTRLLVL.

CDR3 region: CASSPLRTGEGSEAFF. CDR3 DNA: TGCGCCAGCAGCCCACTTAGGACAGGGGAAGGGTCTGAAGCTTTCTTT. The V gene is TRBV5-1, the J gene TRBJ1-1; 9 bases are shared with TRBD1. CDR3 length: 16 amino acids. Germline loops: CDR1 SGHRS, CDR2 YFSETQ. V shed 4 bases, J shed 6 bases, and the junction held 13 bases outside the gene matches.

V is TRBV12-5 and J is TRBJ1-1; 7 positions agree with TRBD1. V gave up 4 bases and J gave up 4 bases; unmatched junction bases: 6. The CDR3 contains 14 residues. Looked up from germline, CDR1 is LGHNT and CDR2 is FRNRAP. CDR3 nucleotides: TGTGCTAGTGGTTCACTCCCAGGGGGCACTGAAGCTTTCTTT. It encodes CASGSLPGGTEAFF.

This clone has more than one count but fewer than ten. The chain recombines TRBV9 with TRBJ1-5, with D possibly being TRBD1 (6 bases). Trimming took 4 bases from V and 6 from J, leaving 14 bases between them. This CDR3 comprises 14 residues. Germline-derived CDR1 and CDR2 are SGDLS and YYNGEE. The CDR3, as DNA: TGTGCCAGCAGCTCGGGGGGCCCTAGTCAGCCCCAGCATTTT. Protein sequence: CASSSGGPSQPQHF.

The chain combines TRBV21-1 with TRBJ2-5; TRBD1, the table's D call, was not compared with the DNA. TRBV21-1 is a known pseudogene. The CDR3 is 17 amino acids. CDR3: CASSKAKWTELGETQYF. In DNA, the CDR3 is TGTGCCAGCAGCAAAGCGAAATGGACAGAGTTGGGAGAGACCCAGTACTTC.

Here the CDR3 DNA reads TGTGCCAGCAGTTTATCGTCCGGGACAGTAGCGTACGAGCAGTACTTC. This gives the protein CASSLSSGTVAYEQYF. The chain couples TRBV27 to TRBJ2-7; TRBD1 matches 7 bases. With V trimmed by 0 bases and J by 4 bases, 9 bases remained unmatched. Germline lookup yields CDR1 MNHEY and CDR2 SMNVEV (reference sequence). CDR3 size: 16 residues.

This clone was detected only once. The chain employs TRBV6-5 and TRBJ1-2; no clear D. V lost 4 bases to trimming and J lost 1 base, with 16 bases between them. The CDR3 has 16 amino acids. Germline CDR1 reads MNHEY; CDR2 reads SVGAGI. CDR3 sequence reads: CASSLDSARVNYGYTF. CDR3 DNA sequence: TGTGCCAGCAGTTTGGATTCAGCGAGGGTTAACTATGGCTACACCTTC.

V usage is TRBV30 and J usage is TRBJ1-2; 10 positions match TRBD1. CDR1 and CDR2 (germline): GTSNPN, SVGIG (reference sequence). Trimming cost V 2 bases and J 1 base; bases outside gene matches: 1. The CDR3 has 14 residues. The CDR3 sequence: CAWSRTGGNYGYTF. The DNA for the CDR3 is TGTGCCTGGAGTAGGACAGGGGGTAACTATGGCTACACCTTC.